These T cell receptor beta chains were read from a single sample in a study of T cell responses to AZD1222 COVID-19 vaccine. Profiling relied on immunoSEQ multiplex PCR, and the TCRdb table lists in-frame clones only, not all of them. The table records about 180,000 clones, about 86% of them present only once. The specimen comprised peripheral blood, sampled on day 0 of AZD1222 vaccination. All receptors come from an adult in good health. CDR3s include the opening cysteine and the closing phenylalanine or tryptophan.

TRBJ1-2	TRBV28	CASRPLTGVYGYTF
TRBJ2-1	TRBV5-8	CASRWRTGFYNEQFF
TRBJ1-6	TRBV27	CASRTYRGDSPLHF
TRBJ1-2	TRBV6-4	CASSSEWGDYGYTF
TRBJ2-3	TRBV19	CASSIRGYTDTQYF
TRBJ2-5	TRBV28	CASSYGEGTGRAETQYF
TRBJ2-3	TRBV9	CASSTSGVLRDTQYF
TRBJ1-6	TRBV28	CASSFEQVWVSPLHF
TRBJ1-2	TRBV7-9	CASSFTNYGYTF
TRBJ2-7	TRBV9	CASSVGGAKEHEQYF
TRBJ2-7	TRBV4-3	CASSQDLGASSCEQYF
TRBJ1-1	TRBV11-2	CASSSGQGITEAFF
TRBJ1-4	TRBV2	CASSETTVEKLFF
TRBJ1-3	TRBV9	CASSAGGVSGNTIYF
TRBJ1-2	TRBV28	CASSLLAYGYTF
TRBJ1-2	TRBV7-9	CASSLGQTLYGYTF
TRBJ1-3	TRBV6-6	CASSQPGQGIYSGNTIYF
TRBJ2-3	TRBV3-1/TRBV3-2	CASSQDIGLGTDTQYF
TRBJ1-5	TRBV29-1	CSVQTGTGDQPQHF
TRBJ1-6	TRBV7-3	CASSTGGGAEYSPLHF
TRBJ2-3	TRBV5-5	CASSLAPRSTDTQYF
TRBJ2-2	TRBV2	CASRVAGENTGELFF
TRBJ2-1	TRBV5-4	CASSLLAEQFF
TRBJ2-7	TRBV7-3	CASSSTGGSEQYF
TRBJ1-6	TRBV30	CAWSLLSPLHF
TRBJ2-5	TRBV27	CASRHGGVVREGETQYF
TRBJ2-3	TRBV3-1/TRBV3-2	CASSQLAGVTDTQYF
TRBJ1-5	TRBV30	CAWSETSGRPQHF
TRBJ1-3	TRBV2	CASSAGFGNTIYF
TRBJ2-2	TRBV24-1	CATSDLSSANTGELFF
TRBJ1-5	TRBV23-1	CASSQSEGSGPQHF
TRBJ1-5	TRBV28	CASSLSPGLGAIDQPQHF
TRBJ1-4	TRBV19	CASSMRRHANEKLFF
TRBJ2-2	TRBV4-3	CASSQDHFGVPGPANTGELFF
TRBJ2-3	TRBV9	CASSVTGEGATDTQYF
TRBJ1-1	TRBV18	CASSPRSGDTEAFF
TRBJ2-1	TRBV5-4	CASSASGRAHNEQFF
TRBJ1-2	TRBV29-1	CSVERGYGYTF
TRBJ2-7	TRBV9	CASSVEDSVGDEQYF
TRBJ2-2	TRBV19	CASSPPWTHHTGELFF
TRBJ2-7	TRBV3-1/TRBV3-2	CASSTRGRGVVYEQYF
TRBJ2-7	TRBV7-2	CASSLSAGLSSPYEQYF
TRBJ1-4	TRBV19	CASSRTEATNEKLFF
TRBJ2-7	TRBV15	CATSSDRASKAYEQYF
TRBJ2-5	TRBV25-1	CASSERFSQETQYF
TRBJ1-1	TRBV5-4	CASSFTGGTEAFF
TRBJ2-3	TRBV9	CASSSRRGADTQYF
TRBJ1-6	TRBV12-5	CASGLTGSGYNSPLHF
TRBJ2-5	TRBV12-3/TRBV12-4	CASWTGAQETQYF
TRBJ2-7	TRBV7-2	CASSLTIAQAYEQYF
TRBJ2-1	TRBV6-2/TRBV6-3	CASSYLPTRAGGYEQFF
TRBJ2-2	TRBV6-5	CASSSRATGELFF
TRBJ2-1	TRBV7-3	CASSSIRANEQFF
TRBJ1-1	TRBV28	CASSLWATNTEAFF
TRBJ1-1	TRBV7-3	CASSPQGANTEAFF